These 30 T cell receptor beta chains came from one sample sequenced in a study of Ad26.COV2.S vaccination and SARS-CoV-2 variants. Treatment noted: some 20 received Ad26.COV2.S at low or high dose, single or two shots; 5 received placebo; per-sample allocation not given. Collection of samples fell on day 63 after the first vaccine or placebo injection. The method was immunoSEQ multiplex PCR; TCRdb's version includes in-frame clones alone and lacks a portion of them. Of 320,000 or so clones listed, 85% to 90% were seen once; the top ten hold approximately 5.8%. The sample consisted of peripheral blood, taken in a trial of Ad26.COV2.S vaccine versus placebo. Every receptor here comes from a person aged 18-60 years who received the Ad26.COV2.S COVID-19 vaccine or a placebo.

This chain connects TRBV3-1 (or the pseudogene TRBV3-2) to TRBJ1-2; D is perhaps TRBD1 (5 bases). The germline gives CDR1 LGHDT, CDR2 YNNKEL (reference sequence). The ends were cut back, 5 bases at V and 6 bases at J, with 22 bases in the middle. The CDR3 runs 16 residues. CDR3 sequence reads: CASSKAFRQPRNGYTF. The CDR3, as DNA: TGTGCCAGCAGCAAAGCCTTCCGACAGCCCAGGAATGGCTACACCTTC.

The chain carries TRBV12-5 and TRBJ2-7; 12 bases line up with TRBD1. This CDR3 comprises 14 residues. V shed 6 bases, J shed 5 bases, and the junction held 5 bases outside the gene matches. Germline V gene sequence: CDR1 LGHNT, CDR2 FRNRAP. The CDR3 here is CASGPGTGGNEQYF. The CDR3 DNA follows: TGTGCTAGTGGGCCCGGGACAGGGGGCAACGAGCAGTACTTC.

This rearrangement joins TRBV5-4 to TRBJ2-3; D remains ambiguous. The CDR3 runs 13 residues. The germline V gene encodes CDR1 SGHNT and CDR2 YYREEE (reference sequence). Trimming removed 0 bases at V and 5 bases at J, with 7 bases between. The CDR3 reads CASSLAPGDTQYF. CDR3 coding DNA: TGTGCCAGCAGCTTGGCACCTGGAGATACGCAGTATTTT.

The chain joins TRBV5-1 to TRBJ2-3; TRBD1 agrees at 7 bases. The J segment lost 7 bases and the V segment lost 3 bases, leaving 5 bases of the junction unmatched. CDR3 length: 13 residues. The germline CDR1 and CDR2 sequences are SGHRS and YFSETQ. The CDR3 bases are TGCGCCAGCAGCTCCCGGGACAGCCATACGCAGTATTTT. This translates into CASSSRDSHTQYF. Based on the CDR3 plus reference TRBV5-1 and TRBJ2-3, the full variable domain is KAGVTQTPRYLIKTRGQQVTLSCSPISGHRSVSWYQQTPGQGLQFLFEYFSETQRNKGNFPGRFSGRQFSNSRSEMNVSTLELGDSALYLCASSSRDSHTQYFGPGTRLTVL.

The genes are TRBV19 and TRBJ2-4; D gene ambiguous. The CDR3 is 10 amino acids. Germline CDR1 is LNHDA and CDR2 is SQIVND (reference sequence). The DNA of the CDR3 is TGTGCGGTGGGTAGCAACATTCAGTACTTC. This encodes CAVGSNIQYF.

The chain carries TRBV6-5 and TRBJ2-3; D is possibly TRBD2 (6 bases). The germline V gene encodes CDR1 MNHEY and CDR2 SVGAGI. V gave up 4 bases and J gave up 1 base, with 12 bases separating them. The CDR3 totals 15 residues. The CDR3 region has the DNA TGTGCCAGCAGTTCCGTAGCGGACCGCACAGATACGCAGTATTTT. Encoded protein: CASSSVADRTDTQYF.

This clone was seen a handful of times. This chain links TRBV10-3 with TRBJ2-2; possibly TRBD1 for D (5 bases). Per germline, CDR1 ENHRY and CDR2 SYGVKD. Trimming removed 10 bases at V and 0 bases at J, with 12 bases between. There are 14 residues in the CDR3. CDR3 in amino acids: CATKGVANTGELFF. The CDR3 region has the DNA TGTGCCACCAAAGGGGTAGCGAACACCGGGGAGCTGTTTTTT.

The chain combines TRBV9 with TRBJ1-3, with 7 bases identical to TRBD1. Germline CDR1 SGDLS, CDR2 YYNGEE. Losses at the gene ends were 4 bases for V and 0 bases for J; bases not matched to a gene: 10. The CDR3 is 17 amino acids. In DNA, the CDR3 is TGTGCCAGCAGCCCGTTGGGACAGACCGTCTCTGGAAACACCATATATTTT. Translated: CASSPLGQTVSGNTIYF. Combining the CDR3 with reference TRBV9 and TRBJ1-3 gives the whole variable domain DSGVTQTPKHLITATGQRVTLRCSPRSGDLSVYWYQQSLDQGLQFLIQYYNGEERAKGNILERFSAQQFPDLHSELNLSSLELGDSALYFCASSPLGQTVSGNTIYFGEGSWLTVV.

The count of this clone is one. The chain has TRBV4-1 and TRBJ2-7; D remains ambiguous. Trimming left V 1 base short and J 5 bases short, with 9 bases between. The CDR3 runs to 13 residues. Germline CDR1 is MGHRA and CDR2 is YSYEKL. In DNA form, the CDR3 reads TGCGCCAGCAGCCAAGTGGCGGCGGACGAGCAGTACTTC. As protein: CASSQVAADEQYF.

The chain has TRBV6-6 and TRBJ1-6; unclear D gene. Germline loops: CDR1 MNHNY, CDR2 SVGAGI (reference sequence). The CDR3 spans 16 residues. V was cut by 4 bases and J by 7 bases, with 17 bases left in between. Here the CDR3 reads CASSSSNRRINSPLHF. In nucleotides, the CDR3 is TGTGCCAGCAGTTCAAGCAATCGAAGGATAAATTCACCCCTCCACTTT.

The rearrangement joins TRBV13 to TRBJ2-2, with TRBD1 identical over 9 bases. The CDR3 consists of 16 residues. With V trimmed by 8 bases and J by 1 base, 8 bases remained unmatched. Germline CDR1 reads PRHDT; CDR2 reads FYEKMQ (reference sequence). CDR3 amino acids: CASRPPGQGNTGELFF. The CDR3, as DNA: TGTGCCAGCCGGCCCCCGGGACAGGGGAACACCGGGGAGCTGTTTTTT.

The chain uses TRBV5-1 and TRBJ2-7; D is ambiguous. The CDR3 extends over 14 amino acids. V was clipped by 0 bases and J by 7 bases, with 14 bases between them. CDR1 and CDR2 (germline): SGHRS, YFSETQ. CDR3 in amino acids: CASSLEIAFAEQYF. The CDR3, as DNA: TGCGCCAGCAGCTTGGAAATAGCCTTTGCGGAGCAGTACTTC. Variable domain in full (rest from reference TRBV5-1 and TRBJ2-7): KAGVTQTPRYLIKTRGQQVTLSCSPISGHRSVSWYQQTPGQGLQFLFEYFSETQRNKGNFPGRFSGRQFSNSRSEMNVSTLELGDSALYLCASSLEIAFAEQYFGPGTRLTVT.

With regard to this clone: The same CDR3 can be traced to other DNA sequences in this sample. The V call is TRBV19, the J call TRBJ2-2; weak D call: TRBD1 (6 bases). V dropped 3 bases and J dropped 5 bases, with 7 bases sitting between them. This CDR3 has 13 residues. CDR1 LNHDA and CDR2 SQIVND come from the germline V gene (reference sequence). CDR3 nucleotide sequence: TGTGCCAGTAGTATTCAGGGGACCGGGGAGCTGTTTTTT. Amino acids: CASSIQGTGELFF.

The chain combines TRBV6-6 with TRBJ1-5; D gene ambiguous. The CDR3 contains 16 residues. From germline, CDR1 is MNHNY and CDR2 SVGAGI (reference sequence). Deletions cut 6 bases from V and 3 bases from J, with 18 bases between. DNA for the CDR3: TGTGCCAGCAGCCCGGACGGGCCTCCCGCCAATCAGCCCCAGCATTTT. Translated: CASSPDGPPANQPQHF.

The sample holds one count of this clone. This rearrangement joins TRBV5-6 to TRBJ1-6; D gene ambiguous. Germline CDR1 is SGHDT and CDR2 is YYEEEE. Trimming cost V 3 bases and J 11 bases, with 9 bases left between them. The CDR3 has 12 amino acids. Here the CDR3 reads CASSYEGPPLHF. Written as DNA, the CDR3 is TGTGCCAGCAGCTACGAGGGTCCACCCCTCCACTTT.

J is TRBJ1-4 and V is TRBV18; D is unclear. V lost 2 bases and J lost 8, with 6 bases in between. Germline loops: CDR1 KGHSH, CDR2 LQKENI. The CDR3 covers 12 residues. The DNA for the CDR3 is TGTGCCAGCTCACCAAGAAGGGAAAAACTGTTTTTT. This codes for CASSPRREKLFF.

The chain links TRBV10-1 to TRBJ2-6, with no clear D. The V gene lost 0 bases and the J gene lost 1 base, with 4 bases spanning the gap. The germline gives CDR1 WNHNN, CDR2 SYGVQD (reference sequence). This CDR3 is 15 amino acids long. DNA of the CDR3: TGCGCCAGCAGTGAGTCGGGGTCTGGGGCCAACGTCCTGACTTTC. Encoded protein: CASSESGSGANVLTF.

The rearrangement uses TRBV5-8 and TRBJ2-7; no firm D call. Germline V gene sequence: CDR1 SGHTS, CDR2 YDEGEE. The CDR3 has 12 residues. The germline V and J ends were trimmed by 6 bases and 3 bases, with 10 bases remaining between them. In DNA, the CDR3 is TGTGCCAGCACGGCGTACCTCTACGAGCAGTACGTC. Amino acids: CASTAYLYEQYV.

This chain uses TRBV3-1 (or the pseudogene TRBV3-2) with TRBJ2-2, with 13 bases lining up with TRBD2. Per the germline V gene, CDR1 is LGHDT and CDR2 is YNNKEL (reference sequence). Germline trimming cut 2 bases from V and 8 bases from J; bases unmatched to any gene: 11. The CDR3 runs to 18 residues. The CDR3, as DNA: TGTGCCAGCAGCCAAATGGGACTAGCGGGGAACTCGAGGGGGGAGCTGTTTTTT. Its translation is CASSQMGLAGNSRGELFF.

The CDR3 sequence is CASSLGLNSPLHF. CDR3 in DNA: TGTGCCAGCAGTTTGGGGCTTAATTCACCCCTCCACTTT. The rearrangement uses TRBV12-3 or TRBV12-4 and TRBJ1-6, with D possibly matching TRBD1 (5 bases). V was trimmed by 3 bases and J by 6 bases, leaving 6 bases between them. CDR3 length equals 13 residues.

This sequence joins TRBV2 and TRBJ1-3; D is unresolved. The germline CDR1 and CDR2 sequences are SNHLY and FYNNEI. V was pared by 6 bases and J by 7 bases, with 19 bases between. CDR3 size: 15 residues. The CDR3 nucleotides are TGTGCCAGCAGACTCGGGATCCTCAAAACCAACACCATATATTTT. This codes for CASRLGILKTNTIYF. Together with reference TRBV2 and TRBJ1-3, the CDR3 gives the full variable domain: EPEVTQTPSHQVTQMGQEVILRCVPISNHLYFYWYRQILGQKVEFLVSFYNNEISEKSEIFDDQFSVERPDGSNFTLKIRSTKLEDSAMYFCASRLGILKTNTIYFGEGSWLTVV.

This chain links TRBV4-3 with TRBJ2-7; D not resolved. The CDR3 is 16 amino acids. Germline CDR1 LGHNA, CDR2 YSLEER. V dropped 0 bases and J dropped 5 bases, with 17 bases sitting between them. This CDR3 reads CASSQDASRLDHEQYF. Here the CDR3 DNA reads TGCGCCAGCAGCCAAGATGCCTCAAGGTTAGACCACGAGCAGTACTTC.

The V gene is TRBV7-2, the J gene TRBJ2-5, with D perhaps TRBD2 (7 bases). The V gene lost 1 base and the J gene lost 1 base, with 10 bases spanning the gap. In germline, CDR1 is SGHTA, CDR2 FQGNSA. CDR3 size: 15 residues. The CDR3 nucleotides are TGTGCCAGCAGCTTAGTTGCGGGGGCCCAAGAGACCCAGTACTTC. Translation gives CASSLVAGAQETQYF.

The gene calls are TRBV7-9 and TRBJ2-1; 12 bases line up with TRBD2. Unmatched junction bases numbered 6, after V lost 5 bases and J lost 10 bases. Germline CDR1 and CDR2: SEHNR and FQNEAQ (reference sequence). CDR3 length: 14 residues. The CDR3 sequence: CASSATGLAGEQFF. CDR3 DNA: TGTGCCAGCAGCGCCACGGGACTAGCGGGCGAGCAGTTCTTC.

The J gene is TRBJ2-1, the V gene TRBV6-5; D is possibly TRBD1 or TRBD2 (5 bases each). Trimming pared 5 bases from V and 9 bases from J, leaving 11 bases between. The CDR3 runs 12 residues. Per the germline V gene, CDR1 is MNHEY and CDR2 is SVGAGI. The CDR3 here is CASSPEGSEQFF. The CDR3, as DNA: TGTGCCAGCAGTCCAGAGGGGAGTGAGCAGTTCTTC.

This chain links TRBV30 with TRBJ1-4, with 10 bases lining up with TRBD1. Germline CDR1 is GTSNPN and CDR2 is SVGIG (reference sequence). With V trimmed by 8 bases and J by 2 bases, 2 bases remained unmatched. The CDR3 is 13 amino acids. This CDR3 is CAGTGVTNEKLFF. DNA of the CDR3: TGTGCCGGGACAGGGGTTACTAATGAAAAACTGTTTTTT.

The chain carries TRBV3-1 (or the pseudogene TRBV3-2) and TRBJ1-2; perhaps TRBD1 as D (5 bases). The CDR3 is 14 residues long. CDR1 and CDR2 (germline): LGHDT, YNNKEL (reference sequence). The V end lost 0 bases, the J end lost 8 bases, and 13 bases lay between the germline ends. This chain's CDR3 is CASSQEGRQRGYTF. In nucleotides, the CDR3 is TGTGCCAGCAGCCAAGAGGGGCGACAGCGGGGCTACACCTTC.

The J gene is TRBJ1-1, the V gene TRBV7-6; TRBD1 aligns across 8 bases. The V segment lost 5 bases and the J segment 3 bases; nucleotides outside the gene matches: 8. Germline-derived CDR1 and CDR2 are SGHVS and FNYEAQ. The CDR3 spans 15 residues. CDR3 sequence reads: CASSTRQGMDTEAFF. CDR3 sequence (DNA): TGTGCCAGCAGCACCCGACAGGGGATGGACACTGAAGCTTTCTTT.

This chain connects TRBV9 to TRBJ1-6; D might be TRBD1 (5 bases). Trimming removed 4 bases at V and 9 bases at J, with 17 bases between. The CDR3 runs 15 residues. Germline values: CDR1 SGDLS, CDR2 YYNGEE. CDR3 sequence reads: CASSSPGTIGSPLHF. CDR3 nucleotides: TGTGCCAGCAGCTCCCCCGGGACGATTGGTTCACCCCTCCACTTT.

This sequence joins TRBV5-1 and TRBJ1-1; D is perhaps TRBD1 (6 bases). Germline V gene lookup returns CDR1 SGHRS and CDR2 YFSETQ. This CDR3 spans 15 amino acids. V gave up 0 bases and J gave up 6 bases, with 15 bases separating them. The CDR3 nucleotides read TGCGCCAGCAGCTTGGAAGGGACACTCGTCTCTGAAGCTTTCTTT. As protein: CASSLEGTLVSEAFF.